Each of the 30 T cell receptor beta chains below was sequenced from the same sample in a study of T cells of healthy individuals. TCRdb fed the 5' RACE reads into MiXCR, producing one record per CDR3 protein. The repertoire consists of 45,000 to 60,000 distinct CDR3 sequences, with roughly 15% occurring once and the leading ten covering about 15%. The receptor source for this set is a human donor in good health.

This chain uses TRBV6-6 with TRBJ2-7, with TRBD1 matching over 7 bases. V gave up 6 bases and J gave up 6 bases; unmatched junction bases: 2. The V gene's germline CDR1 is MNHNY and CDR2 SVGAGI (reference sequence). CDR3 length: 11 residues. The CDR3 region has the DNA TGTGCCAGCAGGGGGGACAGCGAGCAGTACTTC. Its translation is CASRGDSEQYF.

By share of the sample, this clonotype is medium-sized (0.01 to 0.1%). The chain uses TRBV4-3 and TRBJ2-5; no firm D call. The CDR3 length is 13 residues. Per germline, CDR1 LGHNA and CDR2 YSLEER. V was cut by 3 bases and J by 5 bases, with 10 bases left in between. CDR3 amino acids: CASSQVDGETQYF. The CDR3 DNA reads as TGCGCCAGCAGCCAGGTCGATGGCGAGACCCAGTACTTC.

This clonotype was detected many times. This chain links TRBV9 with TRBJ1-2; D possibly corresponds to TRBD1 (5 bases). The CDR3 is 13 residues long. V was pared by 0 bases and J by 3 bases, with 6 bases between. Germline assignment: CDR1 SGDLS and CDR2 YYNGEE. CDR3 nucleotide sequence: TGTGCCAGCAGCGTAGGACAGTACTATGGCTACACCTTC. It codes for CASSVGQYYGYTF.

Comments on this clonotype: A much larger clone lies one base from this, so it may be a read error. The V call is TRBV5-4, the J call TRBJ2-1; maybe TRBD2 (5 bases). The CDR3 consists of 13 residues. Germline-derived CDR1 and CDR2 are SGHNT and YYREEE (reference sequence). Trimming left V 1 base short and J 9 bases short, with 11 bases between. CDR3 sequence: CASSLIGSTEQFF. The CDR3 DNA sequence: TGTGCCAGCAGCTTGATAGGGAGCACTGAGCAGTTCTTC. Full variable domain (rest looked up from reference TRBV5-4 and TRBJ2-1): ETGVTQSPTHLIKTRGQQVTLRCSSQSGHNTVSWYQQALGQGPQFIFQYYREEENGRGNFPPRFSGLQFPNYSSELNVNALELDDSALYLCASSLIGSTEQFFGPGTRLTVL.

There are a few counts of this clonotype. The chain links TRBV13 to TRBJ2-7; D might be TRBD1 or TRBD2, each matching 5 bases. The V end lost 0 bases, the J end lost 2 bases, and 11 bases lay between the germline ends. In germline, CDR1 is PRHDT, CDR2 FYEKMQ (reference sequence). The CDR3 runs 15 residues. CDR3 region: CASSLGGTGTYEQYF. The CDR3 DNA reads TGTGCCAGCAGCTTAGGAGGGACGGGCACCTACGAGCAGTACTTC.

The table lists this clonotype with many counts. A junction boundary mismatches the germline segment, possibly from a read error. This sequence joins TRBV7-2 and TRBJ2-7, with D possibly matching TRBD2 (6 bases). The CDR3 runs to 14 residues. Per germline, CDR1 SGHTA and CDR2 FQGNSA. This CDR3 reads CASEVTAGSYEQYF. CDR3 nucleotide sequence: TGTGCCAGCGAGGTGACGGCGGGGTCCTATGAGCAGTACTTC.

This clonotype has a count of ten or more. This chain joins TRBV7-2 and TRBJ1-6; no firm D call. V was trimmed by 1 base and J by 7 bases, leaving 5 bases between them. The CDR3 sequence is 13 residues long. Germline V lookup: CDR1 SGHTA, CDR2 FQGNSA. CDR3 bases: TGTGCCAGCAGCTTAGGAAAGAATTCACCCCTCCACTTT. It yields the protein CASSLGKNSPLHF.

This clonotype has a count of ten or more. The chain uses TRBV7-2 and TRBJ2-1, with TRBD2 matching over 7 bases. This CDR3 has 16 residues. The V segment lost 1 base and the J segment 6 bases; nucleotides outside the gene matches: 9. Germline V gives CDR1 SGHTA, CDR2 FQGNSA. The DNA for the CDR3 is TGTGCCAGCAGCTTAGTTTATCCTTCGGGGGGCAATGAGCAGTTCTTC. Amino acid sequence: CASSLVYPSGGNEQFF.

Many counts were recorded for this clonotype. The DNA of the CDR3 is TGTGCCAGCAGTGCCCAGGGGAATAGCAATCAGCCCCAGCATTTT. Its protein product is CASSAQGNSNQPQHF. The chain carries TRBV12-3 or TRBV12-4 and TRBJ1-5; TRBD1 is a possible D gene (6 bases). This CDR3 is built from 15 residues. V gave up 5 bases and J gave up 0 bases, with 11 bases separating them.

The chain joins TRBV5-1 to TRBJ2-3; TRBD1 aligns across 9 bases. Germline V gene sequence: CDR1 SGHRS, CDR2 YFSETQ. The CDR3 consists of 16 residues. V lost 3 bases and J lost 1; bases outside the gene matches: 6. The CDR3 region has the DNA TGCGCCAGCAGCTCGCGGACAGGGGACGGCACAGATACGCAGTATTTT. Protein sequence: CASSSRTGDGTDTQYF.

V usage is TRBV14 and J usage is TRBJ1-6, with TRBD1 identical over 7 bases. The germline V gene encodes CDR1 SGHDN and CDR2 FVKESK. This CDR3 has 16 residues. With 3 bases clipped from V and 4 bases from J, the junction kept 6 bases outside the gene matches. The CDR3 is CASSQTTGWYNSPLHF. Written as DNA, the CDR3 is TGTGCCAGCAGCCAGACGACAGGGTGGTATAATTCACCCCTCCACTTT.

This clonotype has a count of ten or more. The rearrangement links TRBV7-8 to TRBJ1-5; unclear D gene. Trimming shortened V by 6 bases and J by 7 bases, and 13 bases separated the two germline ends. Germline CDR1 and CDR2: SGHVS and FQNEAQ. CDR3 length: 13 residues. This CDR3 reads CASSGLDGQPQHF. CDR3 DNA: TGTGCCAGCAGTGGGCTGGATGGACAGCCCCAGCATTTT.

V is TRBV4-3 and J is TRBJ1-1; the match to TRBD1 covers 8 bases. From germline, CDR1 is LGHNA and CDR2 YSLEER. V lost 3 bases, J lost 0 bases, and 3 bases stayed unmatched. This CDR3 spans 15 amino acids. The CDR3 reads CASSQWTGMNTEAFF. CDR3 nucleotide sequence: TGCGCCAGCAGCCAGTGGACAGGGATGAACACTGAAGCTTTCTTT.

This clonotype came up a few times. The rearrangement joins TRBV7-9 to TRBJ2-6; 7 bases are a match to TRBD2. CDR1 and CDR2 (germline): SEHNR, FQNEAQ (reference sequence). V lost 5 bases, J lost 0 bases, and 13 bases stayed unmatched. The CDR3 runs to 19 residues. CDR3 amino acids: CASSPRVGQRDSGANVLTF. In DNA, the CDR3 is TGTGCCAGCAGCCCCCGAGTAGGTCAGCGGGACTCTGGGGCCAACGTCCTGACTTTC.

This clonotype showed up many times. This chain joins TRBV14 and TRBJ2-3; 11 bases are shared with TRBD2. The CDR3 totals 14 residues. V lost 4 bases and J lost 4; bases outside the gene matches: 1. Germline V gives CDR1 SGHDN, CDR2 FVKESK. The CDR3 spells CASSLAGGPDTQYF. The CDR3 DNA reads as TGTGCCAGCAGCCTAGCGGGAGGGCCAGATACGCAGTATTTT.

The CDR3 DNA follows: TGTGCCAGCTCACCACCCGTTGGTTACTCCTACAATGAGCAGTTCTTC. It codes for CASSPPVGYSYNEQFF. The genes are TRBV18 and TRBJ2-1; no clear D gene. V lost 0 bases to trimming and J lost 0 bases, with 9 bases between them. Germline V gene data show CDR1 as KGHSH and CDR2 as LQKENI. The CDR3 sequence is 16 residues long.

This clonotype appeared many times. The CDR3 is CAVATDYYEQYF. The CDR3 DNA sequence: TGTGCCGTTGCTACAGACTACTACGAGCAGTACTTC. The rearrangement links TRBV10-3 to TRBJ2-7; D perhaps matches TRBD2 (5 bases). Germline CDR1 ENHRY, CDR2 SYGVKD. This CDR3 has 12 residues. Trimming pared 11 bases from V and 3 bases from J, leaving 14 bases between.

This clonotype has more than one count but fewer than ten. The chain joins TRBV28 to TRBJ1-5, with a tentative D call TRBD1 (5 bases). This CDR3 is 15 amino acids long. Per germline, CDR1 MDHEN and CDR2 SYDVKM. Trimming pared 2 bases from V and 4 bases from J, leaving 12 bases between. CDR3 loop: CASSLRVGVNQPQHF. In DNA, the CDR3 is TGTGCCAGCAGTTTAAGGGTGGGGGTTAATCAGCCCCAGCATTTT.

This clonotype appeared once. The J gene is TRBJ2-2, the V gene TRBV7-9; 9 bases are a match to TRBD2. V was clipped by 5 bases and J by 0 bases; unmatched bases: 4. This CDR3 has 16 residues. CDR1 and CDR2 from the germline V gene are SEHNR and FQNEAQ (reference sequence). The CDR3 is CASSNGLASNTGELFF. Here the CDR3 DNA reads TGTGCCAGCAGCAACGGACTAGCGTCGAACACCGGGGAGCTGTTTTTT.

The CDR3 here is CASSLASKETQYF. CDR3 coding DNA: TGCGCCAGCAGCTTGGCCTCCAAAGAGACCCAGTACTTC. V is TRBV5-1 and J is TRBJ2-5; D unresolved. This CDR3 region has 13 residues. Trimming cost V 0 bases and J 3 bases, with 6 bases left between them. The V gene's germline CDR1 is SGHRS and CDR2 YFSETQ.

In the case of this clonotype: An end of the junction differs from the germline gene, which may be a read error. CDR3 region: CASSLSASAYGQYF. DNA of the CDR3: TGTGCCAGCAGTTTATCGGCCAGTGCCTACGGGCAGTACTTC. The V gene is TRBV27, the J gene TRBJ2-7; D is ambiguous. The germline V gene encodes CDR1 MNHEY and CDR2 SMNVEV (reference sequence). The CDR3 sequence is 14 residues long.

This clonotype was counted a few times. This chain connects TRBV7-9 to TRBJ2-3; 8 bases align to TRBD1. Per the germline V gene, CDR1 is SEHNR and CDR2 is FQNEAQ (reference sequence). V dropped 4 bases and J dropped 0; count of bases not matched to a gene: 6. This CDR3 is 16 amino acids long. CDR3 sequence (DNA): TGTGCCAGCAGCTCCCAGGGGGCCCCTAGCACAGATACGCAGTATTTT. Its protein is CASSSQGAPSTDTQYF.

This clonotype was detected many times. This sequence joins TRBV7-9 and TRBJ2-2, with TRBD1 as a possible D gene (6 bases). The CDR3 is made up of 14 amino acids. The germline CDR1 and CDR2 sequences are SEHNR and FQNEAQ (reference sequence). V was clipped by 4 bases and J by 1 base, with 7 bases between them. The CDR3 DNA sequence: TGTGCCAGCAGCTGGGGACAGAACACCGGGGAGCTGTTTTTT. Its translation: CASSWGQNTGELFF.

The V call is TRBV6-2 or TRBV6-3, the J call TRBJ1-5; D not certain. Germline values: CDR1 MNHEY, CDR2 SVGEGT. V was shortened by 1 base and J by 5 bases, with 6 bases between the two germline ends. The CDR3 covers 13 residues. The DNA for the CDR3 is TGTGCCAGCAGTTACTTGGCGGATCAGCCCCAGCATTTT. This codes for CASSYLADQPQHF.

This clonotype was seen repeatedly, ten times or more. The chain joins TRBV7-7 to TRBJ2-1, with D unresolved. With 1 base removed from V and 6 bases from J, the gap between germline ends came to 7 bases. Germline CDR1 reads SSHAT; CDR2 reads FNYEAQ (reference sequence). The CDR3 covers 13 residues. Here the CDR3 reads CASSLDTPNEQFF. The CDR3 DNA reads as TGTGCCAGCAGCTTAGATACCCCCAATGAGCAGTTCTTC. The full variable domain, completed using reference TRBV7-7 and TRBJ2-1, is GAGVSQSPRYKVTKRGQDVTLRCDPISSHATLYWYQQALGQGPEFLTYFNYEAQPDKSGLPSDRFSAERPEGSISTLTIQRTEQRDSAMYRCASSLDTPNEQFFGPGTRLTVL.

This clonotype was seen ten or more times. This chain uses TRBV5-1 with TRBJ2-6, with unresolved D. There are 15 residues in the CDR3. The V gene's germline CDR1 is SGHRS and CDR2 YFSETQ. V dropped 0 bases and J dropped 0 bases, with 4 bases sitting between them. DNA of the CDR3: TGCGCCAGCAGCTTGGCTTTCTCTGGGGCCAACGTCCTGACTTTC. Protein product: CASSLAFSGANVLTF.

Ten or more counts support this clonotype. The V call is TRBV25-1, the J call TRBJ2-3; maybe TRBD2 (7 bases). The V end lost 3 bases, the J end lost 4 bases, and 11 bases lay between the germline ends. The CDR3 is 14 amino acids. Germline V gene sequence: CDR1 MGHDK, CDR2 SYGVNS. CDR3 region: CASSDAGAADTQYF. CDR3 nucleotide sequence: TGTGCCAGCAGTGACGCGGGGGCTGCAGATACGCAGTATTTT.

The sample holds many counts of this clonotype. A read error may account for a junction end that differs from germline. The CDR3 spells CASSQDASGILNGQFF. DNA of the CDR3: TGCGCCAGCAGCCAAGATGCGTCAGGGATCCTCAATGGGCAGTTCTTC. The V gene is TRBV4-3, the J gene TRBJ2-1, with D perhaps TRBD1 (5 bases). The CDR3 sequence is 16 residues long. Germline CDR1 is LGHNA and CDR2 is YSLEER.

The CDR3 coding sequence is TGTGCCAGCAGCCTCGGACGCACAGATACGCAGTATTTT. Protein product: CASSLGRTDTQYF. The chain couples TRBV7-2 to TRBJ2-3; no clear D. Trimming cost V 5 bases and J 1 base, with 7 bases left between them. The CDR3 sequence is 13 residues long. Germline-derived CDR1 and CDR2 are SGHTA and FQGNSA.

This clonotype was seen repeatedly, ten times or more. The CDR3 DNA is TGCGCCAGCAGTGGGGTAGGCGGGAGTGAGATCGAGCAGTACTTC. The encoded protein is CASSGVGGSEIEQYF. V usage is TRBV10-2 and J usage is TRBJ2-7, with 7 bases that match TRBD2. Germline CDR1 and CDR2: WSHSY and SAAADI. With 4 bases clipped from V and 6 bases from J, the junction kept 12 bases outside the gene matches. This CDR3 has 15 residues.